These 5 T cell receptor beta chains were all obtained from the same sample, sequenced in a study of blood T cell repertoires in COVID-19. The data were produced by immunoSEQ multiplex PCR, yet TCRdb's version contains in-frame clones alone and is incomplete. This sample has about 170,000 clones; more than 85% occur once, and the top ten carry roughly 7%. The specimen sequenced was peripheral blood. The receptors were sampled from a woman aged 80 or over in a cohort sampled during active or convalescent COVID-19.

The chain combines TRBV5-4 with TRBJ2-5, with 7 nucleotides matching TRBD2. V lost 4 bases to trimming and J lost 1 base; unmatched junction nucleotides: 4. The germline gives CDR1 SGHNT, CDR2 YYREEE (reference sequence). This CDR3 spans 14 amino acids. The CDR3 bases are TGTGCCAGCAGCCCTAGACTAGCCCAAGAGACCCAGTACTTC. Translation: CASSPRLAQETQYF.

The rearrangement links TRBV6-6 to TRBJ2-7, with D unclear. The CDR3 extends over 14 amino acids. Trimming cost V 2 bases and J 9 bases, with 17 bases left between them. Germline V gene data show CDR1 as MNHNY and CDR2 as SVGAGI (reference sequence). This chain's CDR3 is CASSYPSEAARQYV. The CDR3 region has the DNA TGTGCCAGCAGTTACCCCAGCGAGGCCGCGAGGCAGTACGTC.

The rearrangement links TRBV20-1 to TRBJ1-5; D unresolved. CDR3 length: 12 residues. CDR1 and CDR2 from the germline V gene are DFQATT and SNEGSKA (reference sequence). V lost 4 bases and J lost 6, with 10 bases in between. The CDR3 DNA reads as TGCAGTGCTACTGATGAGGCTCAGCCCCAGCATTTT. This sequence encodes CSATDEAQPQHF.

The sample holds a few counts of this clone. The V and J genes are TRBV4-2 and TRBJ1-2, with 9 bases aligning to TRBD1. The CDR3 spans 17 residues. J lost 2 bases, V lost 0 bases, and 7 bases had no gene match. Germline CDR1 is LGHNA and CDR2 is YNFKEQ. CDR3 loop: CASSQEHRGLLNYGYTF. The CDR3 bases are TGTGCCAGCAGCCAAGAGCACAGGGGGCTGCTCAACTATGGCTACACCTTC.

This clone was seen more than once but under ten times. The chain is built from TRBV4-1 and TRBJ2-1, with D perhaps TRBD2 (5 bases). With 3 bases removed from V and 10 bases from J, the gap between germline ends came to 19 bases. The CDR3 spans 15 residues. Germline V lookup: CDR1 MGHRA, CDR2 YSYEKL. The CDR3 protein is CASSHPRGRDGEQFF. CDR3 DNA: TGCGCCAGCAGCCATCCTCGAGGGAGAGATGGAGAGCAGTTCTTC.